A selection of T cell receptor beta chains follows, all from one sample in a study of shared clonotypes between healthy human individuals. Produced via immunoSEQ multiplex PCR; TCRdb's table is partial and in-frame only. The data show 2 million or so clones, around 95% seen once. The specimen sequenced was naive CD4+ T cells sorted from blood. The receptors derive from a man between 18 and 29 years old in good health. CDR3s include the opening cysteine and the closing phenylalanine or tryptophan. A D gene is named only where the DNA matches it firmly. Clone size is given for some rows only: seen once, a few or many times, or a class if the clone is expanded.

>TRBJ2-1|NA|NA|TRBV7-2|14
CASSKGTPHNEQFF
TGTGCCAGCAGCAAAGGGACACCTCACAATGAGCAGTTCTTC
>TRBJ1-3|NA|NA|TRBV18|14
CASSPLQGGNTIYF
TGTGCCAGCTCACCTCTACAGGGTGGAAACACCATATATTTT
>TRBJ1-2|NA|NA|TRBV2|13
CASSDRGGGGYTF
TGTGCCAGCAGTGATAGGGGGGGAGGTGGCTACACCTTC
>TRBJ2-7|NA|NA|TRBV7-9|16
CASSSRPGLLNYEQYF
TGTGCCAGCAGCAGTAGACCGGGACTTCTAAACTACGAGCAGTACTTC
>TRBJ1-6|NA|NA|TRBV6-5|15
CASSYWGINNSPLHF
TGTGCCAGCAGTTACTGGGGGATTAATAATTCACCCCTCCACTTT
>TRBJ1-4|NA|NA|TRBV19|14
CASSSGSTNEKLFF
TGTGCCAGTAGTTCAGGGTCAACTAATGAAAAACTGTTTTTT
>TRBJ2-7|NA|TRBD1|TRBV5-4|14
CASSAGTGLYEQYF
TGTGCCAGCAGCGCCGGGACAGGCTTATACGAGCAGTACTTC
>TRBJ1-3|NA|TRBD1|TRBV11-2|15
CASSSDRTSGNTIYF
TGTGCCAGCAGCTCGGACAGGACCTCTGGAAACACCATATATTTT
>TRBJ2-2|once|NA|TRBV7-9|16
CASSPYEAWGTGELFF
TGTGCCAGCAGCCCCTATGAGGCCTGGGGGACCGGGGAGCTGTTTTTT
>TRBJ2-7|NA|TRBD2|TRBV19|17
CASNLSGLAGSSYEQYF
TGTGCCAGTAACCTCTCTGGACTAGCGGGCTCCTCCTACGAGCAGTACTTC
>TRBJ1-3|once|NA|TRBV20-1|11
CSAPVGNTIYF
TGCAGTGCTCCAGTCGGAAACACCATATATTTT
>TRBJ2-1|NA|TRBD2|TRBV5-1|16
CASSLRSGGSAGEQFF
TGCGCCAGCAGCTTGCGCAGCGGGGGGTCCGCCGGTGAGCAGTTCTTC
>TRBJ1-2|NA|TRBD1|TRBV2|18
CASRVPTGRNMNNYGYTF
TGTGCCAGCAGAGTACCGACAGGGAGAAACATGAATAACTATGGCTACACCTTC
>TRBJ1-2|NA|TRBD1|TRBV19|15
CASSSGQGTLRGYTF
TGTGCCAGTAGCTCGGGACAGGGTACCCTCCGTGGCTACACCTTC
>TRBJ2-2|NA|NA|TRBV2|14
CAGNKERNTGELFF
TGTGCCGGCAACAAGGAGCGGAACACCGGGGAGCTGTTTTTT
>TRBJ1-5|NA|NA|TRBV18|13
CASSPEPYQPQHF
TGTGCCAGCTCACCAGAGCCGTATCAGCCCCAGCATTTT
>TRBJ1-1|NA|NA|TRBV20-1|11
CSARAGTEAFF
TGCAGTGCTAGAGCCGGGACAGAAGCTTTCTTT
>TRBJ1-2|NA|NA|TRBV6-5|13
CANGKGGPRGYTF
TGTGCCAACGGCAAGGGCGGTCCACGGGGCTACACCTTC
>TRBJ1-2|NA|NA|TRBV6-6|14
CASSYDRRGYGYTF
TGTGCCAGCAGTTACGACAGGCGGGGCTATGGCTACACCTTC
>TRBJ2-3|NA|NA|TRBV7-2|14
CASTLGNSRDTQYF
TGTGCCAGCACCCTCGGGAACTCTAGGGATACGCAGTATTTT
>TRBJ2-5|once|NA|TRBV29-1|13
CSVRGQYQETQYF
TGCAGCGTGCGGGGACAGTACCAAGAGACCCAGTACTTC
>TRBJ2-3|once|TRBD1|TRBV2|16
CASNRYGTGSTDTQYF
TGTGCCAGCAATCGTTATGGGACAGGGAGCACAGATACGCAGTATTTT
>TRBJ2-7|NA|NA|TRBV30|16
CAWGEVKGWEAYEQYF
TGTGCCTGGGGGGAGGTGAAGGGATGGGAAGCCTACGAGCAGTACTTC
>TRBJ1-6|NA|NA|TRBV27|15
CASSFTTRGNSPLHF
TGTGCCAGCAGTTTCACGACCAGGGGCAATTCACCCCTCCACTTT
>TRBJ1-6|NA|TRBD1|TRBV10-3|14
CAISEDRGHSPLHF
TGTGCCATCAGCGAGGACAGGGGTCATTCACCCCTCCACTTT
>TRBJ2-5|NA|NA|TRBV15|16
CATSRHRDLVQETQYF
TGTGCCACCAGCAGACACAGGGATTTGGTTCAAGAGACCCAGTACTTC
>TRBJ1-5|NA|NA|TRBV10-1|13
CASSGQLNQPQHF
TGCGCCAGCAGCGGACAGCTGAATCAGCCCCAGCATTTT
>TRBJ2-1|NA|NA|TRBV7-8|15
CASSLGPIAFDEQFF
TGTGCCAGCAGCTTAGGCCCTATAGCGTTCGATGAGCAGTTCTTC
>TRBJ2-7|NA|TRBD2|TRBV9|15
CASSVGGLAGGEQYF
TGTGCCAGCAGCGTAGGCGGTCTAGCGGGGGGCGAGCAGTACTTC
>TRBJ1-5|NA|NA|TRBV10-3|15
CAISDWERSNQPQHF
TGTGCCATCAGTGATTGGGAAAGGAGCAATCAGCCCCAGCATTTT
>TRBJ2-7|NA|TRBD2|TRBV6-6|12
CASRGEGYEQYF
TGTGCCAGCAGGGGGGAGGGCTACGAGCAGTACTTC
>TRBJ1-2|NA|TRBD1|TRBV7-2|17
CASSPRSGQGDNYGYTF
TGTGCCAGCAGCCCACGCTCAGGACAGGGCGACAACTATGGCTACACCTTC
>TRBJ2-1|NA|NA|TRBV30|13
CAWSVQLRNEQFF
TGTGCCTGGAGTGTACAGTTAAGGAATGAGCAGTTCTTC
>TRBJ2-1|NA|NA|TRBV6-5|16
CASSYRPYSSYNEQFF
TGTGCCAGCAGTTACAGACCGTATAGCTCCTACAATGAGCAGTTCTTC
>TRBJ1-2|few|TRBD1|TRBV5-4|13
CASSSDRIDGYTF
TGTGCCAGCAGCTCGGACAGGATCGATGGCTACACCTTC
>TRBJ2-5|NA|NA|TRBV10-3|12
CAISGGGETQYF
TGTGCCATCAGCGGGGGCGGAGAGACCCAGTACTTC
>TRBJ1-5|NA|TRBD1|TRBV5-1|14
CASSLQGMGQPQHF
TGCGCCAGCAGCTTACAGGGGATGGGGCAGCCCCAGCATTTT
>TRBJ1-1|NA|NA|TRBV9|17
CASSVDGVVTSGTEAFF
TGTGCCAGCAGCGTAGATGGCGTCGTCACTAGTGGCACTGAAGCTTTCTTT
>TRBJ2-7|NA|TRBD1|TRBV29-1|14
CSATTGGKSYEQYF
TGCAGCGCTACGACAGGGGGCAAGTCCTACGAGCAGTACTTC
>TRBJ1-2|once|NA|TRBV10-1|11
CASGTDYGYTF
TGCGCCAGCGGCACAGACTATGGCTACACCTTC
>TRBJ1-1|NA|TRBD1|TRBV18|14
CASSKTGVGTEAFF
TGTGCCAGCTCTAAAACAGGGGTAGGAACTGAAGCTTTCTTT
>TRBJ1-1|once|NA|TRBV2|14
CASSEYGGATAAFF
TGTGCCAGCAGTGAATATGGCGGGGCAACGGCGGCTTTCTTT
>TRBJ2-5|NA|NA|TRBV5-1|15
CATARAGSYQETQYF
TGCGCCACCGCACGGGCGGGATCTTACCAAGAGACCCAGTACTTC
>TRBJ2-7|NA|TRBD2|TRBV7-2|13
CASSRGRETSSYF
TGTGCCAGCAGCAGAGGACGCGAGACTAGCTCCTACTTC